Below are 31 T cell receptor beta chains sequenced from a single sample in a study of tumor-infiltrating lymphocytes in primary liver carcinoma. Blood RNA was derived from unsorted whole blood, and germline DNA was extracted too. Priming with a constant-region primer yielded TCR beta cDNA from about 540 ng total RNA. Three rounds of nested multiplex PCR with slightly modified ARM-PCR produced TCR beta libraries. A C-beta reverse primer was combined with TRBV1-TRBV30 forward primers in the first two PCR rounds, and each round had about 10 cycles. TCRdb processed the multiplex PCR reads anew with MiXCR; each CDR3 protein has one entry. The profile shows 300,000 to 350,000 distinct CDR3 sequences, about two thirds of them singletons. Source material: peripheral blood. These TCRs come from a man aged 40-55 years with primary liver carcinoma and hepatitis B virus infection.

Points on this clonotype: Just one base apart from a much larger clone, this may be a read error. The rearrangement uses TRBV6-1 and TRBJ2-5; possibly TRBD1 for D (6 bases). Between the trimmed V and J ends, which lost 7 bases and 5 bases, there was a span of 17 bases. The CDR3 is 14 residues long. Germline V gene data show CDR1 as MNHNS and CDR2 as SASEGT. CDR3 residues: CASMRGKSGETQYF. DNA of the CDR3: TGTGCCAGCATGAGGGGGAAATCGGGGGAGACCCAGTACTTC.

This clonotype was observed many times. This chain uses TRBV6-1 with TRBJ2-2; 7 positions match TRBD2. With V trimmed by 5 bases and J by 4 bases, 13 bases remained unmatched. The CDR3 extends over 17 amino acids. Germline assignment: CDR1 MNHNS and CDR2 SASEGT. The CDR3 here is CASSFPWGGSGTGELFF. The CDR3 region has the DNA TGTGCCAGCAGTTTCCCCTGGGGAGGGAGCGGCACCGGGGAGCTGTTTTTT.

The J gene is TRBJ2-2, the V gene TRBV11-2; 8 bases match TRBD2. Germline-derived CDR1 and CDR2 are SGHAT and FQNNGV. The V and J ends lost 11 bases and 4 bases, in that order; junction bases with no gene match: 6. This CDR3 is built from 13 residues. The DNA of the CDR3 is TGTGCCGGCTCTCGGGAGGGCACCGGGGAGCTGTTTTTT. Its translation is CAGSREGTGELFF.

As to this clonotype: One junction end does not reproduce the germline sequence, and a read error may be involved. The chain uses TRBV11-2 and TRBJ2-2; D call uncertain. The CDR3 runs to 15 residues. From germline, CDR1 is SGHAT and CDR2 FQNNGV. DNA for the CDR3: TGTGCCAGCGGCTTAGTACTACCCTCGGCCGGGGAGCTGTTTTTT. This gives the protein CASGLVLPSAGELFF.

Worth noting for this clonotype: A read error may explain this, as a much larger clone is one base away. The genes are TRBV12-3 or TRBV12-4 and TRBJ1-1, with no clear D. CDR3 length equals 15 residues. V gave up 6 bases and J gave up 0 bases, with 14 bases separating them. The CDR3 protein is CASRRSPIVNTEAFF. The CDR3 nucleotides read TGTGCCAGCAGACGAAGCCCGATTGTGAACACTGAAGCTTTCTTT.

On this clonotype: It may be a read error: a sequence one base away is much more abundant. The CDR3 does not close with the conserved phenylalanine or tryptophan, likely indicating a read error. This rearrangement joins TRBV6-1 to TRBJ1-5; D uncertain. CDR1 and CDR2 from the germline V gene are MNHNS and SASEGT. The CDR3 has 13 amino acids. Trimming took off 3 bases at V and 5 bases at J, with 8 bases between the two ends. The CDR3, as DNA: TGTGCCAGCAGTGAGTTCCGGGATCAGCCCCAGCATTCT. Its translation is CASSEFRDQPQHS.

On this clonotype itself: At one boundary the junction diverges from the germline segment, which might be a read error. The rearrangement joins TRBV11-2 to TRBJ1-1; no reliable D call. The CDR3 contains 15 residues. Looked up from germline, CDR1 is SGHAT and CDR2 is FQNNGV. CDR3 in DNA: TGTGCCAGCAGCTTGCGCGGAAACTTTAACAGTGAAGCTTTCTTT. Its protein product is CASSLRGNFNSEAFF.

With regard to this clonotype: No conserved phenylalanine or tryptophan ends this CDR3, so it is likely a read error. The chain is built from TRBV11-2 and TRBJ2-2, with D perhaps matching TRBD2 (5 bases). The CDR3 consists of 16 residues. The V gene's germline CDR1 is SGHAT and CDR2 FQNNGV. In DNA form, the CDR3 reads TGTGCCAGCAGCTTAGTTCAAGCGGCGAACACTGGGGAGCTGTTTTAT. Protein sequence: CASSLVQAANTGELFY.

This clonotype was recorded at least ten times. The rearrangement uses TRBV11-2 and TRBJ2-5; D is perhaps TRBD2 (5 bases). Trimming removed 0 bases at V and 2 bases at J, with 13 bases between. Germline V gives CDR1 SGHAT, CDR2 FQNNGV. This CDR3 is built from 16 residues. The CDR3 nucleotides are TGTGCCAGCAGCTTAGATCGGGGTTGGATACAAGAGACCCAGTACTTC. The encoded protein is CASSLDRGWIQETQYF.

This clonotype appeared many times. The chain combines TRBV29-1 with TRBJ1-1; possibly TRBD1 for D (5 bases). CDR1 is SQVTM, CDR2 ANQGSEA, per germline. The V end was cut by 7 bases, the J end by 4 bases, with 16 bases between. The CDR3 runs 13 residues. The chain's CDR3 is CSGLTVSGTEAFF. The CDR3 DNA reads TGCAGCGGCCTGACAGTGTCAGGCACTGAAGCTTTCTTT.

Note on this clonotype: One end of the junction varies from germline; a read error may be responsible. J is TRBJ2-6 and V is TRBV11-2, with D possibly TRBD1 on 5 matching bases. Germline assignment: CDR1 SGHAT and CDR2 FQNNGV. CDR3 length: 16 residues. This chain's CDR3 is CAGSLGSLSGANVLTF. The CDR3 bases are TGTGCCGGCAGCTTAGGCTCCCTCTCTGGGGCGAACGTCCTGACTTTC.

Concerning this clonotype: A much more abundant neighbour one base away suggests this may be a read error. The rearrangement uses TRBV14 and TRBJ2-3; D not resolved. This CDR3 comprises 13 residues. Germline-derived CDR1 and CDR2 are SGHDN and FVKESK. The CDR3 spells CGSSQDWLTVQYF. Written as DNA, the CDR3 is TGTGGCAGCAGCCAAGACTGGCTGACCGTGCAGTATTTT.

Of note for this clonotype: Relative to the germline gene, one junction end is altered; a read error may explain this. V is TRBV11-2 and J is TRBJ2-1; D is perhaps TRBD2 (5 bases). From germline, CDR1 is SGHAT and CDR2 FQNNGV. This CDR3 is 16 amino acids long. The CDR3 DNA is TGTGCCAACAGCTCCCCGTCGTTAGCGACCTACAATGAGCAGTTCTTC. Translating it yields CANSSPSLATYNEQFF.

The chain links TRBV28 to TRBJ2-7; the match to TRBD1 covers 9 bases. Per germline, CDR1 MDHEN and CDR2 SYDVKM. CDR3 length: 18 amino acids. The V and J ends lost 4 bases and 3 bases, in that order; junction bases with no gene match: 16. The CDR3 region is CASSSRGTTGGLHYEQYF. The CDR3 coding sequence is TGTGCCAGCAGTTCCCGAGGCACAACAGGGGGCCTACACTACGAGCAGTACTTC.

The genes are TRBV11-3 and TRBJ2-3; D gene unclear. The CDR3 is 15 amino acids. Trimming shortened V by 9 bases and J by 0 bases, and 16 bases separated the two germline ends. Germline V gene lookup returns CDR1 SGHNT and CDR2 YENEEA. CDR3 DNA sequence: TGTGCCAGAAGCGAAGTGTGGGTCAGCACAGATACGCAGTATTTT. Protein sequence: CARSEVWVSTDTQYF. The variable domain in full, completed from reference TRBV11-3 and TRBJ2-3, reads EAGVVQSPRYKIIEKKQPVAFWCNPISGHNTLYWYLQNLGQGPELLIRYENEEAVDDSQLPKDRFSAERLKGVDSTLKIQPAELGDSAVYLCARSEVWVSTDTQYFGPGTRLTVL.

This clonotype was seen once. Given a much more abundant clone one base away, this may be a read error. The CDR3 does not end in the conserved phenylalanine or tryptophan, so this is likely a read error. The chain couples TRBV7-9 to TRBJ1-1, with TRBD1 as a possible D gene (6 bases). V lost 1 base to trimming and J lost 8 bases, with 11 bases between them. Germline V gives CDR1 SEHNR, CDR2 FQNEAQ (reference sequence). The CDR3 consists of 13 residues. This CDR3 is CASSLGQGSEAFS. Written as DNA, the CDR3 is TGTGCCAGCAGCTTAGGTCAGGGGTCGGAAGCTTTCTCT.

With respect to this clonotype: Given a much more abundant clone one base away, this may be a read error. The chain uses TRBV6-5 and TRBJ1-1, with 9 bases aligning to TRBD1. CDR3 length: 15 residues. Per germline, CDR1 MNHEY and CDR2 SVGAGI. The CDR3 spells CASSYFDRGNTEVFF. The CDR3 DNA reads as TGTGCCAGCAGTTACTTCGACAGGGGGAACACTGAAGTTTTCTTT.

Remarks on this clonotype: Just one base apart from a much larger clone, this may be a read error. V gene TRBV6-6 combines with J gene TRBJ2-7; unclear D gene. The CDR3 runs 12 residues. Germline CDR1 and CDR2: MNHNY and SVGAGI (reference sequence). The germline V and J ends were trimmed by 4 bases and 7 bases, with 11 bases remaining between them. The CDR3, as DNA: TGTGCCAGCAGTTCAACCACGGTGGAGCAGTACTTC. Amino acids: CASSSTTVEQYF.

On this clonotype itself: Germline and junction disagree at one end, which may indicate a read error. This sequence joins TRBV4-1 and TRBJ1-1, with D unclear. The CDR3 contains 15 residues. Germline lookup yields CDR1 MGHRA and CDR2 YSYEKL. CDR3 DNA sequence: TGCGCCAGCAGCCAAAATACCCGGGGAAACACTGAAGCTTACTTT. This encodes CASSQNTRGNTEAYF.

This clonotype has at least ten counts. This CDR3 is CASSPRAWGLAGEKETQYF. In nucleotides, the CDR3 is TGTGCCAGCAGTCCCCGGGCTTGGGGACTAGCGGGAGAGAAAGAGACCCAGTACTTC. The chain couples TRBV6-6 to TRBJ2-5; 14 positions agree with TRBD2. Germline V gene sequence: CDR1 MNHNY, CDR2 SVGAGI (reference sequence). This CDR3 region has 19 residues. The J segment lost 3 bases and the V segment lost 5 bases, leaving 14 bases of the junction unmatched.

As regards this clonotype: Here the CDR3 omits its conserved ending phenylalanine or tryptophan, so a read error is the likely source. The chain couples TRBV10-3 to TRBJ2-3; TRBD1 agrees at 10 bases. Per the germline V gene, CDR1 is ENHRY and CDR2 is SYGVKD. The CDR3 spans 13 residues. Losses at the gene ends were 10 bases for V and 4 bases for J; bases not matched to a gene: 5. CDR3 region: CATGQGVADTQYL. The CDR3 DNA is TGTGCCACAGGACAGGGGGTAGCAGATACGCAGTATCTT.

This clonotype showed up many times. The rearrangement links TRBV29-1 to TRBJ1-1; D might be TRBD1 (5 bases). Per the germline V gene, CDR1 is SQVTM and CDR2 is ANQGSEA. V was clipped by 4 bases and J by 9 bases, with 12 bases between them. The CDR3 totals 11 residues. CDR3 sequence (DNA): TGCAGCGTTGCAGCGGGGCCCCAAGCTTTCTTT. Translation: CSVAAGPQAFF.

Note on this clonotype: Relative to the germline gene, one junction end is altered; a read error may explain this. This chain joins TRBV11-2 and TRBJ2-1; TRBD2 matches 8 bases. The CDR3 extends over 14 amino acids. Germline lookup yields CDR1 SGHAT and CDR2 FQNNGV. CDR3 DNA: TGTGCCAGCAGACTAGCGGTAGACTACAATGAGCAGTTATTC. Protein sequence: CASRLAVDYNEQLF.

The V gene is TRBV5-1, the J gene TRBJ2-6; D possibly corresponds to TRBD2 (6 bases). CDR1 and CDR2 (germline): SGHRS, YFSETQ. The CDR3 loop spans 17 amino acids. V was trimmed by 7 bases and J by 0 bases, leaving 17 bases between them. The CDR3 sequence: CASGQLGAGSGANVLTF. CDR3 sequence (DNA): TGCGCCAGCGGCCAACTAGGAGCGGGCTCTGGGGCCAACGTCCTGACTTTC.

Remarks on this clonotype: A junction end diverges from the germline sequence, so it may reflect a read error. The chain uses TRBV4-1 and TRBJ2-7; unclear D gene. The length of the CDR3 is 14 residues. Germline V CDR1 and CDR2: MGHRA, YSYEKL. This CDR3 is CATSQTPSSYEQYF. CDR3 bases: TGCGCCACCAGCCAGACGCCGAGCTCCTACGAGCAGTACTTC.

With regard to this clonotype: A much larger clone is a single base away; this may be a read error. The genes are TRBV6-5 and TRBJ2-5; D possibly uses TRBD1 or TRBD2 (5 bases each). Germline assignment: CDR1 MNHEY and CDR2 SVGAGI. The CDR3 sequence is 15 residues long. The CDR3 here is CAGSALGRIQETQYF. CDR3 nucleotide sequence: TGTGCCGGCAGTGCACTGGGACGAATTCAAGAGACCCAGTACTTC.

For the CDR3, the DNA is TGTGCCTGGAGTGTCATCTACTACAATGAGCAGTTCTTC. The encoded protein is CAWSVIYYNEQFF. This rearrangement joins TRBV30 to TRBJ2-1; D call uncertain. In germline, CDR1 is GTSNPN, CDR2 SVGIG (reference sequence). Between the trimmed V and J ends, which lost 0 bases and 3 bases, there was a span of 6 bases. The CDR3 runs 13 residues.

This clonotype was seen ten or more times. V is TRBV29-1 and J is TRBJ2-1, with 13 bases matching TRBD2. The CDR3 is made up of 14 amino acids. The junction had 5 bases not matched to a gene; V was cut back by 5 bases and J by 7 bases. Germline CDR1 is SQVTM and CDR2 is ANQGSEA. The CDR3 sequence: CSVLTSGRENEQFF. In DNA form, the CDR3 reads TGCAGCGTTCTAACTAGCGGGAGGGAGAATGAGCAGTTCTTC.

In this sample, this clonotype turned up many times. The gene calls are TRBV11-2 and TRBJ1-3; D unclear. V was trimmed by 0 bases and J by 3 bases, leaving 9 bases between them. The CDR3 length is 15 residues. Germline CDR1 reads SGHAT; CDR2 reads FQNNGV. The DNA of the CDR3 is TGTGCCAGCAGCTTAGATGTAGGATTTGGAAACACCATATATTTT. Translation gives CASSLDVGFGNTIYF.

The chain combines TRBV6-2 or TRBV6-3 with TRBJ2-3, with 8 bases identical to TRBD2. V gave up 5 bases and J gave up 8 bases; unmatched junction bases: 15. CDR1 and CDR2 from the germline V gene are MNHEY and SVGEGT. The CDR3 length is 16 residues. The CDR3 sequence: CASSNLRRTSKGTQYF. Here the CDR3 DNA reads TGTGCCAGCAGTAACCTAAGACGGACTAGCAAAGGTACGCAGTATTTT.

This clonotype was detected a few times. V is TRBV12-3 or TRBV12-4 and J is TRBJ2-2; TRBD1 aligns across 7 bases. V trimming: 5 bases; J trimming: 5 bases; junction bases outside the gene matches: 8. The CDR3 loop spans 15 amino acids. The CDR3 sequence is CASSADRANTGELFF. The CDR3 DNA reads as TGTGCCAGCAGTGCCGACAGGGCTAATACCGGGGAGCTGTTTTTT.